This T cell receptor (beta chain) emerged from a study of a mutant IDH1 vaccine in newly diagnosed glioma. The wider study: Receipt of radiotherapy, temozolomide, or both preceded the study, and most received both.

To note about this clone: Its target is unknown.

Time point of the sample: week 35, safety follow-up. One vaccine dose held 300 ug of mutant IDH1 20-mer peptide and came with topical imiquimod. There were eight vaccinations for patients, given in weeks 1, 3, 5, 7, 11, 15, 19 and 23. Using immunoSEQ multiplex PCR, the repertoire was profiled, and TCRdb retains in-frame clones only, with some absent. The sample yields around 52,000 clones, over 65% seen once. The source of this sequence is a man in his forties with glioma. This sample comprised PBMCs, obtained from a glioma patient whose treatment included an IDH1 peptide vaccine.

The CDR3 here is CASSFSGLAGYEQFF. The CDR3 nucleotides are TGTGCCAGCAGTTTCAGTGGACTAGCGGGATATGAGCAGTTCTTC. The chain recombines TRBV27 with TRBJ2-1, with TRBD2 identical over 12 bases. V shed 3 bases, J shed 8 bases, and the junction held 5 bases outside the gene matches. From germline, CDR1 is MNHEY and CDR2 SMNVEV (reference sequence). CDR3 size: 15 residues.